This record looks at one TCR beta chain sequence and its context. The antigen remains undetermined. Naive or memory CD4+ cells were cultured 1:1 with T cell-depleted PBMCs plus CEF. This entry comes from a study of CD4 T cells in relation to SARS-CoV-2 and coronaviruses. Study-wide background: ViraFEST: roughly 9-day antigen culture of PBMCs, then TCR beta CDR3 sequencing. Shared crossreactive spike epitopes were mapped to their HLA restriction.

Naive and memory CD4+ T cells were cultured with CEF, then survey-sequenced. Clones were sequenced by immunoSEQ multiplex PCR, and TCRdb holds only the in-frame ones, with some missing. The sample contains 35,000 or so clones, roughly 80% of which appear only once. V was shortened by 5 bases and J by 7 bases, with 6 bases between the two germline ends. This CDR3 is 11 amino acids long. Germline CDR1 reads MNHEY; CDR2 reads SVGAGI. This TCR derives from an adult with COVID-19. The sample comprised naive CD4+ T cells from PBMCs, cultured in vitro. Specified subset: naive CD4+ T cells isolated by negative enrichment. The V gene is TRBV6-5, the J gene TRBJ2-1; a weak D match, TRBD1 (5 bases). The CDR3 reads CASSRGNEQFF. The CDR3 DNA sequence: TGTGCCAGCAGTAGGGGTAATGAGCAGTTCTTC.